The entry below gives a single T cell receptor beta chain sequence along with its context. Per the authors' pipeline: Researchers report that nucleated cell counts were estimated from reference gene primer amplification. Assay used: immunoSEQ multiplex PCR; TCRdb lists only in-frame clones, some missing. That table gives V, J and clone size, and the DNA gave D and trimming. The sample has around 110,000 clones, over 75% seen once; the top ten hold 4% to 5.5%. The entry originates in a study of blood T cell repertoires in COVID-19. Study as a whole: The origin of the acute and convalescent COVID-19 samples was the United States, Italy and Spain. T cells, B-cell-depleted T cells, or PBMCs supplied cDNA or gDNA.

Trimming shortened V by 6 bases and J by 5 bases, and 11 bases separated the two germline ends. CDR3 size: 13 residues. The germline V gene encodes CDR1 SEHNR and CDR2 FQNEAQ (reference sequence). The clonotype originates from a woman in her 70s with acute or convalescent COVID-19. The sample taken for sequencing was peripheral blood. The V and J genes are TRBV7-9 and TRBJ2-1; perhaps TRBD1 as D (5 bases). CDR3 protein: CASSIDRNNEQFF. CDR3 sequence (DNA): TGTGCCAGCAGTATTGACAGAAACAATGAGCAGTTCTTC. The whole variable domain, remainder taken from reference TRBV7-9 and TRBJ2-1, is DTGVSQNPRHKITKRGQNVTFRCDPISEHNRLYWYRQTLGQGPEFLTYFQNEAQLEKSRLLSDRFSAERPKGSFSTLEIQRTEQGDSAMYLCASSIDRNNEQFFGPGTRLTVL.